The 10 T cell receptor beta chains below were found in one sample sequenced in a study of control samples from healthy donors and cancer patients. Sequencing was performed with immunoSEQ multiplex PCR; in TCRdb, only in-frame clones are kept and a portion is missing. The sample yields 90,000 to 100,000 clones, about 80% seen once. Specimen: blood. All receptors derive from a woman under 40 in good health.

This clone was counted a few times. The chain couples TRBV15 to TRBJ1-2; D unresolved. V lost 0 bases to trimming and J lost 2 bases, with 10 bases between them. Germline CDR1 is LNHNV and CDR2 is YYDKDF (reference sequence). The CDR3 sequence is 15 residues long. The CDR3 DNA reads TGTGCCACCAGCAGAGATCCTGGGGTCAACTATGGCTACACCTTC. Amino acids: CATSRDPGVNYGYTF. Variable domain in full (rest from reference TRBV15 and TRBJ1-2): DAMVIQNPRYQVTQFGKPVTLSCSQTLNHNVMYWYQQKSSQAPKLLFHYYDKDFNNEADTPDNFQSRRPNTSFCFLDIRSPGLGDTAMYLCATSRDPGVNYGYTFGSGTRLTVV.

The CDR3 DNA reads as TGTGCCAGTACCCCCGGGGGTATGAACACTGAAGCTTTCTTT. Encoded protein: CASTPGGMNTEAFF. This sequence joins TRBV19 and TRBJ1-1; tentative D call: TRBD1 (5 bases). The germline V gene has CDR1 LNHDA and CDR2 SQIVND (reference sequence). The CDR3 runs 14 residues. Deletions cut 7 bases from V and 0 bases from J, with 12 bases between.

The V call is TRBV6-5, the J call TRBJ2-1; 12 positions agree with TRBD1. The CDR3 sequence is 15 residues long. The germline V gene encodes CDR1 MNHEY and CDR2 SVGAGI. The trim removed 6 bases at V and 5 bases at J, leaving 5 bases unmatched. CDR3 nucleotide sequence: TGTGCCAGCAGCGGGACAGGGGGCGCGGACAATGAGCAGTTCTTC. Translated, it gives CASSGTGGADNEQFF.

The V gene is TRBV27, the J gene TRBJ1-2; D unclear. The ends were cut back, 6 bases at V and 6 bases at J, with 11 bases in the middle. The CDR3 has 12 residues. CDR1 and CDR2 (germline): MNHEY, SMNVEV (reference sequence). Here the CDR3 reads CASRGLWDGYTF. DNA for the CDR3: TGTGCCAGCAGGGGCCTGTGGGATGGCTACACCTTC.

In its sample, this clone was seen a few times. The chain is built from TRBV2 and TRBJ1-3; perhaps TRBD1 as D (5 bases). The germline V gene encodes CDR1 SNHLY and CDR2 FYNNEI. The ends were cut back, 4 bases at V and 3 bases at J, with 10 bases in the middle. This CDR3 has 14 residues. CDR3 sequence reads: CASSAGSFGNTIYF. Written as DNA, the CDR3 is TGTGCCAGCAGTGCAGGGTCATTTGGAAACACCATATATTTT.

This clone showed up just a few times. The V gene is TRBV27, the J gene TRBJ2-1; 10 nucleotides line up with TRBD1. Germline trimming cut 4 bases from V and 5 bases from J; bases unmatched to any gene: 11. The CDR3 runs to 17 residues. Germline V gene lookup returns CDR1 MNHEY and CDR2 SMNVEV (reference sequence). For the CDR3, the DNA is TGTGCCAGCAGTTCCCGAAAGACAGGGGGCACGGACAATGAGCAGTTCTTC. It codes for CASSSRKTGGTDNEQFF.

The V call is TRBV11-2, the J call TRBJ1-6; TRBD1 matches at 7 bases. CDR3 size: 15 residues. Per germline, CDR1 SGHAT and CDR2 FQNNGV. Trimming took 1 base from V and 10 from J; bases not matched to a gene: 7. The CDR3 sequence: CASSLGQGFRSPLHF. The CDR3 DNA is TGTGCCAGCAGCTTAGGACAGGGTTTCAGGTCACCCCTCCACTTT.

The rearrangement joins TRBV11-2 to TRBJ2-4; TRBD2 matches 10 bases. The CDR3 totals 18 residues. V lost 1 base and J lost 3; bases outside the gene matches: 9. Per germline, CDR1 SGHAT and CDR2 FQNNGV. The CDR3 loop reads CASSLGPTSGVVKNIQYF. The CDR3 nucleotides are TGTGCCAGCAGCTTAGGCCCCACTAGCGGGGTCGTCAAAAACATTCAGTACTTC. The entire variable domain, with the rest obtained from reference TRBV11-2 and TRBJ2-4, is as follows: EAGVAQSPRYKIIEKRQSVAFWCNPISGHATLYWYQQILGQGPKLLIQFQNNGVVDDSQLPKDRFSAERLKGVDSTLKIQPAKLEDSAVYLCASSLGPTSGVVKNIQYFGAGTRLSVL.

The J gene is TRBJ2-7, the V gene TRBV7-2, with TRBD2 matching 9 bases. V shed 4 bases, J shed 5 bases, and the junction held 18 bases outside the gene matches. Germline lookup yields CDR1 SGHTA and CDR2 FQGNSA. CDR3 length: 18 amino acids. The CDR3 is CASSSPPLAGGPFHEQYF. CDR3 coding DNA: TGTGCCAGCAGCTCCCCCCCCTTGGCGGGGGGGCCCTTCCACGAGCAGTACTTC.

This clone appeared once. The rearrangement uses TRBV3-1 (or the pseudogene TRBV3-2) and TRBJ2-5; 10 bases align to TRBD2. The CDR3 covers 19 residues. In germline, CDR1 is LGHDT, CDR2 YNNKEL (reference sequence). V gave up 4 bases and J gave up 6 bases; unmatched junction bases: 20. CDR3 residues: CASSPTQRGGLPDQQTQYF. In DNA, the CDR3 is TGTGCCAGCAGCCCGACTCAGCGGGGGGGCCTACCCGACCAGCAGACCCAGTACTTC.